This T cell receptor beta chain was identified during a study of cytomegalovirus exposure and HLA in healthy donors (dated by TCRdb to the late 2010s). Looking at the study overall: An earlier analysis of 587 of the donors reported about 260 Gb of sequence data and 95 million to 130 million unique TCR beta sequences obtained from about 179 million T cells. An earlier analysis of a few hundred of the donors applied high-throughput TCR beta sequencing to assess whether each TCR beta V gene segment acted as functional or pseudogenic. Class I and class II HLA loci were covered by the typing at four-digit resolution. Rather than drawing on any new phenotypic data, the later analysis identified candidate immune exposures from TCR beta sequences and the way those sequences occurred across donors. An early release that covered about 600 HLA-typed donors contained approximately 300 gigabases of sequencing data and around 80 million unique TCR sequences. Every discovery cohort repertoire had been produced on one sequencing platform. Among a few hundred genotyped donors of the cohort, an average of approximately 240,000 unique TCR beta nucleotide sequences were sequenced per donor, around 20% of them non-productive. A later analysis re-analyzed previously published TCR beta repertoires from roughly 630 donors and added high-resolution HLA genotyping to study TCR occurrence patterns. Along with the roughly 710-subject first cohort, a separate validation cohort of over a hundred different subjects was used. Using immunosequencing, the study profiled T cell repertoires from some 670 subjects and related those repertoires to cytomegalovirus serostatus. High-throughput TCR immunosequencing, statistical association of individual TCRs with disease status, and machine learning were combined to predict cytomegalovirus infection status. Typing coverage differed by locus: A, B, C, DRB1 and DQB1 were typed in about 629-630 donors, DQA1 in about 500, DPA1 in nearly 610, and DPB1 in just under 490. Roughly 5 DR-DQ haplotypes were treated as single units for association and clustering because of strong linkage in the cohort. Donor age, sex, ethnicity and CMV serostatus were compiled together with the repertoire data. Among the roughly 380 genotyped donors, around 81% belonged to the genetic ancestry cluster associated with self-reported Caucasian donors. The study aimed to test whether cataloging public T cell receptors could reveal signatures of past pathogen exposure. A later genetic analysis used genome-wide SNP genotypes for about 55% of the 666 donors, treating that subset as a discovery cohort.

The paper's findings and limits, for the study overall: A later analysis found that most CMV-associated TCR beta chains appeared HLA-restricted, with HLA associations seemingly driven largely by CMV exposure. V-gene and J-gene trimming of TCR beta chains was associated with a missense DCLRE1C variant in a later genetic analysis, and the association was replicated in an independent cohort. The authors suggested that the approach could potentially be generalized to other disease states and immunological phenotypes. In a later analysis, TCR association rates were found to vary across HLA loci, with the most associated TCRs seen for DRB1 alleles and the fewest for HLA-C alleles. Correlated functional status among segregating V segments might be attributable to linkage disequilibrium, but an unknown experimental factor could not be ruled out. In the study, approximately 160 TCR beta chains were listed as associated with cytomegalovirus. A cluster of highly shared sequence variants was judged likely to be a technical artifact of the sequencing pipeline. Cytomegalovirus status was reported to be diagnosed by the classifier with high specificity and sensitivity in both the original and validation cohorts. A further reported finding was that TCR beta sequences accurately predicted the HLA-A and HLA-B alleles for most subjects in the first cohort. In an earlier analysis of some 500 of the donors, most TCR beta V segments appeared in productive rearrangements about 90% or about 30% of the time, broadly matching IMGT annotations. Specific HLA alleles were associated with over 15,000 TCR beta sequences at a false discovery rate of 0.05 in a later analysis. A later analysis reported that several top co-occurrence clusters appeared linked to parvovirus B19, influenza, CMV and Epstein-Barr virus. When HLA alleles, especially DR and DQ, strongly co-occurred, TCR associations were difficult to assign to individual alleles. Only TCR beta chains were sequenced in this cohort, and the absence of alpha or paired-chain data limited detectable features. Immune exposure information for the cohort was limited to CMV serostatus. Most TCR sequences were observed very rarely across donors, whereas some public TCRs were present in many individuals. According to a later genetic analysis, donors in an Asian-associated ancestry cluster had fewer N-insertions in productive TCRs than the roughly 670-donor mean. The 87-base-pair reads could not distinguish some IMGT-functional V segments, including TRBV6-2 and TRBV6-3, so those segments were excluded. Sequencing depth was assumed to be roughly uniform across donors in the presence/absence analyses, though that assumption may not hold. Compared with equally common non-associated chains, HLA-associated TCR beta chains in a later analysis were more clonally expanded and had lower generation probabilities. Because counts were too low, about 18 rarely observed V segments, including chromosome 9 orphons, were excluded from the earlier analysis of around 590 of the donors. A few of the identified cytomegalovirus-associated TCR beta chains were confirmed in vitro to be specific for cytomegalovirus antigens. Because HLA typing was missing for some donors at each locus, association tests included only the typed subset.

The table lists this clone with a few counts. Its antigen remains unidentified. One base away there is no much larger clone; base qualities are not given. The CDR3 starts with the cysteine, ends with the phenylalanine, and has 13 residues. The read is trimmed to its CDR3 DNA, 39 bases read in frame from base 1. V loses 3 bases of germline sequence and J loses 1 base, and the interval between the two ends is 9 bases. Based on the germline V gene (reference sequence), the CDR1 and CDR2 sequences are GTSNPN and SVGIG. The cohort was made up of roughly 670 healthy bone marrow donors. Cohort members were all nominally healthy when sampled, although unrecorded immune exposures were likely present. The donor tested CMV seropositive and was one of the 289 seropositive cohort members. Each donor provided a peripheral blood sample, and peripheral blood mononuclear cells were used for TCR beta sequencing. Genomic DNA extraction from the blood cell samples was performed with the Qiagen DNeasy Blood Extraction Kit.

Receptors were amplified or captured by the immunoSEQ multiplex PCR assay. For the multiplex PCR, a mixture combining 60 forward primers for TCR Vbeta segments and 13 reverse primers for TCR Jbeta segments was used. A multiplex PCR assay on genomic DNA amplified the CDR3 region of rearranged TCR beta genes. The Illumina HiSeq System was used to sequence the amplified TCR beta libraries as 87-base-pair reads. In the authors' own workflow: Across the 500 to 700 repertoires, a later analysis counted tens of millions of unique TCR beta chains, 9.5 million to 13 million of which were shared by at least two donors. To remove PCR and sequencing errors, raw reads were error-corrected and collapsed into unique sequences using a nearest-neighbor algorithm that merged closely related sequences. Alignment of CDR3 sequences to IMGT reference sequences was used to assign V, D and J gene segments. For a sequence to be retained, a match of at least six nucleotides was required to both a V gene segment and a J gene segment. A rearrangement was called productive if the CDR3 had no stop codons and remained in frame with V and J, and every other rearrangement was called non-productive. CDR3 was defined according to IMGT convention as the region running from the second conserved V-encoded cysteine to the conserved J-encoded phenylalanine. The earlier analysis of about 570 of the donors excluded any sequence lacking an unambiguous match to a single V gene segment. In an earlier analysis of around 590 of the donors, a V segment was called functional when productive rearrangements were above 56.7%, and segregating when the standard deviation between donors exceeded 5%. A statistical classification framework was built for diagnosing cytomegalovirus status from the catalog of TCR beta chain sequences. In a later analysis, TCR nucleotide sequences were compared against IMGT/GENE-DB human TR gene sequences so that V and J genes could be assigned. Using the TCRdist pipeline, a later analysis assigned CDR3 sequences along with most-parsimonious VDJ recombination scenarios. In a later analysis, each TCR beta chain was defined by its CDR3 amino acid sequence together with its V-gene family, and reads lacking a unique V-gene family were excluded. As a way to deal with suspected cross-contamination and a sequencing artifact, a later analysis dropped hundreds of nucleotide sequences that were highly shared and had low generation probability. For each public chain, a later analysis derived a clonal expansion index from normalized ranks of inferred template counts within each repertoire. A later analysis computed generation probabilities with a VDJ recombination model fitted to out-of-frame rearrangements, and checked the results against IGoR. In a later analysis, TCR-TCR, TCR-HLA and TCR-CMV co-occurrence was scored with hypergeometric tests, and a repertoire-size bias correction was applied to TCR pairs. To estimate false discovery rates, a later analysis permuted the HLA or CMV assignments 20 times. In a later analysis, co-occurring TCRs were grouped using DBSCAN, and TCRdist sequence similarity was added for clustering within HLA-allele-positive subsets. Repertoires with fewer than 30,000 or more than 120,000 public chains, plus five repertoires with anomalous nucleotide sharing, were excluded from co-occurrence clustering. Entries here come from immuneACCESS through TCRdb and include only in-frame sequences with V and J called. Some clones fail to appear in such tables; in the studies checked, an unresolved V gene covers under half of the shortfall, and the cause of the remainder is unknown. D and trimming come from the DNA, and the V and J calls and clone size come from that table. The sample records some 180,000 clones, roughly 10% of which are singletons. 1% to 1.5% of the sample belongs to the ten largest clones.

The sequence came from a woman between 25 and 40 years old in good health and CMV-seropositive. The sequencing sample was made of PBMCs. The rearranged segments are TRBV30 and TRBJ2-5, with TRBD2 tentatively as D gene (6 bases match). The CDR3 loop reads CAWRRGTQETQYF. At the DNA level, the sequence is TGTGCCTGGAGGCGGGGAACCCAAGAGACCCAGTACTTC.